This T cell receptor (beta chain) was found in a study of cytomegalovirus exposure and HLA in healthy donors. Study at large: In an early release, HLA-typed donors contributed approximately 80 million unique TCR sequences. Genotyping of roughly 400 donors showed that around 86% belonged to the Caucasian-associated ancestry cluster. Study results and caveats: Evidence from a later analysis indicated that most CMV-associated TCR beta chains looked HLA-restricted. A later analysis reportedly found fewer N-insertions in an Asian-associated ancestry cluster than the roughly 670-donor mean.

Trimming cost V 6 bases and J 3 bases; bases outside gene matches: 11. CDR1 is MNHNY and CDR2 is SVGAGI in the germline V gene (reference sequence). The CDR3 length is 16 residues. Both 60 Vbeta primers and 13 Jbeta primers went into the PCR. Profiled with immunoSEQ multiplex PCR; TCRdb holds only in-frame clones, not every one. The table includes about 130,000 clones, approximately 61% detected once. In the case of this clone: What it binds is not known.

The specimen was PBMCs. V and J are TRBV6-6 and TRBJ2-1, with TRBD2 identical over 7 bases. This clonotype originated in a woman between 40 and 55 years old in good health and CMV-seronegative. The CDR3 loop reads CASSPRLAGVYNEQFF. Written as DNA, the CDR3 is TGTGCCAGCAGCCCAAGGCTGGCGGGGGTCTACAATGAGCAGTTCTTC.